The 20 T cell receptor delta chains given below trace back to one sample, sequenced in a study of Vδ1+ human thymocytes. General study findings and limits: Thymic TRG and TRD repertoires appeared highly polyclonal.

Antigens of these TCRs are unknown. RNA was extracted from the cells and then reverse transcribed. The CDR3 regions were amplified by multiplex PCR from V-gene primers to a constant-region primer. TCRdb reprocessed the multiplex PCR reads using CATT. Among some 73,000 delta-chain clones listed, 30% to 45% were seen once. Sequencing used Vdelta1+ gamma-delta thymocytes from the thymus. Subset specified: FACS-sorted CD3+ TCRalphabeta- TCRVdelta1+ TCRVdelta2- thymocytes. Receptor source: a boy under two years old who had congenital heart surgery.

V usage is TRDV1 and J usage is TRDJ1, with 11 bases aligning to TRDD3. The J segment lost 0 bases and the V segment lost 2 bases, leaving 29 bases of the junction unmatched. Germline V gives CDR1 TSWWSYY, CDR2 QGS. The CDR3 loop spans 25 amino acids. The CDR3 DNA reads as TGTGCTCTTGGGGAATATGGCGGTGGGGGATACGCCCGACCCCCGAGAGAACCATACACCGATAAACTCATCTTT. This encodes CALGEYGGGGYARPPREPYTDKLIF.

This clone has more than one count but fewer than ten. This chain uses TRDV1 with TRDJ1; D is uncertain. Trimming took off 4 bases at V and 11 bases at J, with 23 bases between the two ends. Germline CDR1 TSWWSYY, CDR2 QGS. This CDR3 region has 15 residues. CDR3 in amino acids: CALGALTTRFDGLIF. The CDR3 DNA reads as TGTGCTCTTGGGGCTTTAACTACCCGGTTCGATGGGCTCATCTTT.

To note about this clone: A read error may be the cause here, since a much bigger clone is one base away. The chain recombines TRDV2 with TRDJ1; D is uncertain. V lost 5 bases, J lost 2 bases, and 11 bases lay in between. This CDR3 is built from 13 residues. The germline V gene has CDR1 GEAIGNYY and CDR2 EKD. In DNA, the CDR3 is TGTGCCTGTGGCCGTCTAGAGACCGATAAACTCATCTTT. Translation gives CACGRLETDKLIF.

The rearrangement uses TRDV1 and TRDJ1; D is unresolved. V lost 5 bases and J 1 base, leaving 26 bases between the germline ends. The CDR3 is 19 amino acids. Looked up from germline, CDR1 is TSWWSYY and CDR2 is QGS. The CDR3 DNA reads TGTGCTCTTGGGCCTCACGGTGTGCGGTGTAGCTCTTTCACCGATAAACTCATCTTT. This sequence encodes CALGPHGVRCSSFTDKLIF.

This clone was detected only a few times. The chain recombines TRDV1 with TRDJ1; the match to TRDD3 covers 10 bases. The CDR3 totals 22 residues. Trimming took 5 bases from V and 0 from J; bases not matched to a gene: 24. Per germline, CDR1 TSWWSYY and CDR2 QGS. The CDR3 DNA sequence: TGTGCTCTTGGGCCCCTGGGGGTACCTTTATTACTGGGGGATGCCTACACCGATAAACTCATCTTT. This gives the protein CALGPLGVPLLLGDAYTDKLIF.

The chain recombines TRDV1 with TRDJ1; D is uncertain. Germline V gene data show CDR1 as TSWWSYY and CDR2 as QGS. The CDR3 spans 21 residues. Trimming took 2 bases from V and 0 from J, leaving 28 bases between them. Here the CDR3 reads CALGEGHLLLLIPHNTDKLIF. CDR3 sequence (DNA): TGTGCTCTTGGGGAAGGCCACTTACTCCTGTTGATCCCTCATAACACCGATAAACTCATCTTT.

The V gene is TRDV1, the J gene TRDJ1, with 12 bases that match TRDD3. The CDR3 runs 19 residues. V lost 5 bases to trimming and J lost 0 bases; unmatched junction nucleotides: 13. In germline, CDR1 is TSWWSYY, CDR2 QGS. The CDR3 DNA sequence: TGTGCTCTTGGGAGCTGTACTGGGGGATACTTGGGGTACACCGATAAACTCATCTTT. Translating gives CALGSCTGGYLGYTDKLIF.

This clone has a handful of counts. The chain carries TRDV1 and TRDJ1, with TRDD3 matching over 9 bases. CDR3 length equals 24 residues. The V and J ends lost 2 bases and 0 bases, in that order; junction bases with no gene match: 28. CDR1 is TSWWSYY, CDR2 QGS, per germline. The CDR3 is CALGEKNPGAFPCWGIGYTDKLIF. Here the CDR3 DNA reads TGTGCTCTTGGGGAAAAAAATCCAGGGGCCTTCCCTTGCTGGGGGATCGGGTACACCGATAAACTCATCTTT.

This rearrangement joins TRDV2 to TRDJ1; TRDD3 matches at 11 bases. The CDR3 is 20 residues long. The ends lost 1 base at V and 0 bases at J; junction bases unmatched: 15. The V gene's germline CDR1 is GEAIGNYY and CDR2 EKD. CDR3 nucleotide sequence: TGTGCCTGTGACACGGGTAGTCTCCTGGGGGATACTATCAACACCGATAAACTCATCTTT. Protein sequence: CACDTGSLLGDTINTDKLIF.

This clone was seen more than once but under ten times. The J gene is TRDJ1, the V gene TRDV1; either TRDD2 or TRDD3 may fit D (7 bases each). Germline V lookup: CDR1 TSWWSYY, CDR2 QGS. Trimming stripped 3 bases from V and 2 bases from J, with 28 bases between. This CDR3 region has 20 residues. The DNA of the CDR3 is TGTGCTCTTGGGGACCTTCCTTCTGGGGGCCATGGCGAAGGTACCGATAAACTCATCTTT. Translating gives CALGDLPSGGHGEGTDKLIF.

This chain connects TRDV1 to TRDJ1; 7 bases align to TRDD3. Germline values: CDR1 TSWWSYY, CDR2 QGS. V trimming: 5 bases; J trimming: 0 bases; junction bases outside the gene matches: 12. This CDR3 region has 17 residues. The CDR3 nucleotides read TGTGCTCTTGGGAAGGGGCTGGGGGCCATCTACACCGATAAACTCATCTTT. This encodes CALGKGLGAIYTDKLIF.

This clone was observed a few times. The rearrangement uses TRDV1 and TRDJ1; 7 positions agree with TRDD3. J lost 7 bases, V lost 1 base, and 9 bases had no gene match. Germline CDR1 reads TSWWSYY; CDR2 reads QGS. The CDR3 is 15 residues long. CDR3 residues: CALGEPWGGSAKLIF. CDR3 in DNA: TGTGCTCTTGGGGAACCCTGGGGGGGATCCGCTAAACTCATCTTT.

V is TRDV1 and J is TRDJ1, with TRDD3 matching 8 bases. Germline values: CDR1 TSWWSYY, CDR2 QGS. The J segment lost 0 bases and the V segment lost 4 bases, leaving 31 bases of the junction unmatched. The CDR3 totals 24 residues. CDR3 loop: CALGGQTPLGPSGWGKKDTDKLIF. The CDR3 DNA reads as TGTGCTCTTGGGGGACAAACACCCCTCGGGCCTTCCGGCTGGGGGAAAAAGGACACCGATAAACTCATCTTT.

The V gene is TRDV2, the J gene TRDJ1; 11 bases map to TRDD3. The CDR3 totals 20 residues. The J segment lost 0 bases and the V segment lost 1 base, leaving 15 bases of the junction unmatched. Germline V gene lookup returns CDR1 GEAIGNYY and CDR2 EKD. For the CDR3, the DNA is TGTGCCTGTGACACAGTCGCAGTGGGGGATACGCCTCAGTACACCGATAAACTCATCTTT. It yields the protein CACDTVAVGDTPQYTDKLIF.

The chain is built from TRDV1 and TRDJ1, with 9 bases that match TRDD2. The CDR3 is made up of 21 amino acids. V shed 5 bases, J shed 0 bases, and the junction held 22 bases outside the gene matches. In germline, CDR1 is TSWWSYY, CDR2 QGS. In DNA, the CDR3 is TGTGCTCTTGGGTTCCCCTTCCTACGTCGGGGATTGTCTGGGTACACCGATAAACTCATCTTT. This translates into CALGFPFLRRGLSGYTDKLIF.

The chain uses TRDV1 and TRDJ1; 7 bases map to TRDD3. This CDR3 spans 23 amino acids. Germline CDR1 and CDR2: TSWWSYY and QGS. V gave up 3 bases and J gave up 0 bases; unmatched junction bases: 28. This chain's CDR3 is CALGEPFLPQVPNVLGYTDKLIF. For the CDR3, the DNA is TGTGCTCTTGGGGAGCCGTTTCTTCCCCAAGTACCCAACGTACTGGGGTACACCGATAAACTCATCTTT.

Points on this clone: A much larger clone differs from this one at a single base, so this may be a read error. V is TRDV2 and J is TRDJ1, with TRDD3 matching over 8 bases. CDR3 length equals 18 residues. Germline CDR1 is GEAIGNYY and CDR2 is EKD. The CDR3: CACITGGRGALYTEKLIF. Written as DNA, the CDR3 is TGTGCCTGTATCACTGGGGGGCGAGGAGCGCTGTACACCGAGAAACTCATCTTT.

This clone was picked up one time. Just one base apart from a much larger clone, this may be a read error. The chain links TRDV2 to TRDJ1, with 8 nucleotides matching TRDD3. The length of the CDR3 is 13 residues. V gave up 5 bases and J gave up 3 bases; unmatched junction bases: 4. The germline CDR1 and CDR2 sequences are GEAIGNYY and EKD. In DNA form, the CDR3 reads TGTGCCTGTGCTTGGGGATACCCCGATAAACTCATCTTT. This sequence encodes CACAWGYPDKLIF.

The chain has TRDV1 and TRDJ1; TRDD3 matches 10 bases. Unmatched junction bases numbered 15, after V lost 5 bases and J lost 0 bases. CDR3 length: 19 residues. CDR1 is TSWWSYY and CDR2 is QGS in the germline V gene. The CDR3 region is CALGLNPRLTGGYTDKLIF. In DNA, the CDR3 is TGTGCTCTTGGGCTCAACCCACGCCTTACTGGGGGATACACCGATAAACTCATCTTT.

There are a few counts of this clone. The chain couples TRDV1 to TRDJ1, with D maybe TRDD2 (9 bases). Germline V CDR1 and CDR2: TSWWSYY, QGS. This CDR3 region has 21 residues. Trimming took off 5 bases at V and 0 bases at J, with 31 bases between the two ends. The CDR3, as DNA: TGTGCTCTTGGGCCGTGGCCTTCCTACCTTTTCTGGGGGACTTACACCGATAAACTCATCTTT. Translating it yields CALGPWPSYLFWGTYTDKLIF.